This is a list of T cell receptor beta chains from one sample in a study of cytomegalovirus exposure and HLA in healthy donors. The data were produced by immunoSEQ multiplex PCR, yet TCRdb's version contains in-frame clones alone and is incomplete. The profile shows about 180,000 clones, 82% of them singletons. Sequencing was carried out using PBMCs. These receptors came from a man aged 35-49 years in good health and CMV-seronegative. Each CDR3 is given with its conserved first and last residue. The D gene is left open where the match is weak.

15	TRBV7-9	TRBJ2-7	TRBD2	CASSVSGTTRREQYF
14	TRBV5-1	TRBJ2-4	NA	CASSNAGPKNIQYF
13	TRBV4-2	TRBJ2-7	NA	CASSQGDVSEQYF
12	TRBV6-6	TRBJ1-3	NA	CASGGAGNTIYF
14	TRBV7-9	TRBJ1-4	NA	CASSLNRLNEKLFF
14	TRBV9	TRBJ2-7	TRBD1	CASSVVGTDYEQYF
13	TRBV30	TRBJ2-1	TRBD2	CAWSGGGWGSEFF
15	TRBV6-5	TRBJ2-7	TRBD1	CASSYVGQGTYEQYF
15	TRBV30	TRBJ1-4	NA	CAWRGHLTVGGKLFF
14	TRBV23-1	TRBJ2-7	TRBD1	CASSQGTGHYEQYF
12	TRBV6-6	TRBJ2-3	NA	CASSGGLDTQYF
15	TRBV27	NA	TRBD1	CASRPDRTPSYEQYF
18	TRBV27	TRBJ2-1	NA	CASSLSGAGAQKRNEQFF
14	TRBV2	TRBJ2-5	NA	CASSGDRGQETQYF
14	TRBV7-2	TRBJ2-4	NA	CASSLSREQNIQYF
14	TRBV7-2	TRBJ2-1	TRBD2	CASVMRESWNEQFF
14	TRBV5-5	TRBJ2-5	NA	CASSGKRLEETQYF
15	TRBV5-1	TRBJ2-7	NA	CASSPENNPPYEQYF
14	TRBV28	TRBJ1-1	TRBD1	CASSLWHRGSEAFF
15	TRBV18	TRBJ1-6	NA	CASSPAGENNSPLHF
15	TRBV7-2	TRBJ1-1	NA	CASSHASLGNTEAFF
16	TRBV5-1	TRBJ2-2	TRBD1	CASREQTGPGTGELFF
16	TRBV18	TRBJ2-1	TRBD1	CASSSPTGGSYNEQFF
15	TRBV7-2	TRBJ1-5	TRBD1	CASSLEQGSNQPQHF
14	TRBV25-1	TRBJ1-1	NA	CASTEGGKVSEAFF
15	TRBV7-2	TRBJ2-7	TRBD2	CASSLELAGTYEQYF
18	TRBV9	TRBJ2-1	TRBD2	CASSERLAGSNSYNEQFF
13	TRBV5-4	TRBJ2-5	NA	CASSLPRGGTQYF
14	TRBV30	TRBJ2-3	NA	CAWSRTSDTDTQYF
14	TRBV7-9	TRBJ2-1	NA	CASSLAWSPGEQFF